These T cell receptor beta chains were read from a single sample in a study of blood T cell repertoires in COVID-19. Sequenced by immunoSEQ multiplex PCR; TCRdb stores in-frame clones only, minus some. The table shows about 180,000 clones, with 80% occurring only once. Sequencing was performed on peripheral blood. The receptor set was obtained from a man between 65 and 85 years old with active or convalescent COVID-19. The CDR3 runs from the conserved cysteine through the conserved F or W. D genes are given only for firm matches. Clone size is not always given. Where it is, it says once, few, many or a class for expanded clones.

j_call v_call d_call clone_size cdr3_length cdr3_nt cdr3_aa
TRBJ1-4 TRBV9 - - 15 TGTGCCAGCAGCTTAAACCCGGGGTCTAATGAAAAACTGTTTTTT CASSLNPGSNEKLFF
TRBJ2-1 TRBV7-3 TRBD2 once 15 TGTGCCAGCAGCTCACGACTAGCGGGGATTGATGAGCAGTTCTTC CASSSRLAGIDEQFF
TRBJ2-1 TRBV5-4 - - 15 TGTGCCAGCAACAGGGAGGGGGGCTCCTACAATGAGCAGTTCTTC CASNREGGSYNEQFF
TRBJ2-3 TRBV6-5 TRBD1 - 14 TGTGCCAGCAGCCCAGGGGGTTTCGCAGATACGCAGTATTTT CASSPGGFADTQYF
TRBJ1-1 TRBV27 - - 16 TGTGCCAGCAGCCGGGCGGGGGGGCTATGGAACACTGAAGCTTTCTTT CASSRAGGLWNTEAFF
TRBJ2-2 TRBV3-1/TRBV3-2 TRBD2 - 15 TGTGCCAGCAGCCTAAACTGGGGGGGCACCGGGGAGCTGTTTTTT CASSLNWGGTGELFF
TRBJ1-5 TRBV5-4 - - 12 TGTGCCAGCAGCATAAATGATCAGCCCCAGCATTTT CASSINDQPQHF
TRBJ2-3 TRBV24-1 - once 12 TGTGCCACACAGCCGTGCACAGATACGCAGTATTTT CATQPCTDTQYF
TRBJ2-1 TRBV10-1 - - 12 TGCGCCAGCAGTAGGTCTCCGGAGGAGCAGTTCTTC CASSRSPEEQFF
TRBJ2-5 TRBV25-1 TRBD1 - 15 TGTGCCAGCAGTGAATCGGGACAGGGCGGGGAGACCCAGTACTTC CASSESGQGGETQYF
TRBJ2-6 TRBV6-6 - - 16 TGTGCCAGCAGTTCACAGCTTTTGCTCTTGTCCAACGTCCTGACTTTC CASSSQLLLLSNVLTF
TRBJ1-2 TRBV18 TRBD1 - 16 TGTGCCAGCTCACCACCGTCAGGACAGGGGGCCTATGGCTACACCTTC CASSPPSGQGAYGYTF
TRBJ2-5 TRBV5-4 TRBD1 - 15 TGTGCCAGCAGCTCAAAGGACAGGGGCATCGAGACCCAGTACTTC CASSSKDRGIETQYF
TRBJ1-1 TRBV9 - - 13 TGTGCCAGCAGCGTAGCAGGGGACACTGAAGCTTTCTTT CASSVAGDTEAFF
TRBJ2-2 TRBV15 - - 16 TGTGCCACCAGCATGGGGGCTAGCTCGCGACCCGGGGAGCTGTTTTTT CATSMGASSRPGELFF
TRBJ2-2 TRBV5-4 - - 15 TGTGCCAGCAGCTTTGGAGGGGTTGACACCGGGGAGCTGTTTTTT CASSFGGVDTGELFF
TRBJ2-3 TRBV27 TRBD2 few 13 TGTGCCAGCAGTTCCCGACTAGCTGGTACGCAGTATTTT CASSSRLAGTQYF
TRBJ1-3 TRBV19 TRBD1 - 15 TGTGCCAGTAGACTCGGGACAGCCTCTGGAAACACCATATATTTT CASRLGTASGNTIYF
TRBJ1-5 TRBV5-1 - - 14 TGCGCCAGCAGCTTGGACGGGTCCGATCAGCCCCAGCATTTT CASSLDGSDQPQHF
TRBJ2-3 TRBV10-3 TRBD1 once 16 TGTGCCATCGGCCGGGACAGGGGCGCCGGGGCAGATACGCAGTATTTT CAIGRDRGAGADTQYF
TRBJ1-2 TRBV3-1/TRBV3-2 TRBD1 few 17 TGTGCCAGCAGCCCGGGGCACACAGGGGGTCGATACTATGGCTACACCTTC CASSPGHTGGRYYGYTF
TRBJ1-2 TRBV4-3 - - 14 TGCGCCAGCGGCAGCAGGGGTGTGGGCTATGGCTACACCTTC CASGSRGVGYGYTF
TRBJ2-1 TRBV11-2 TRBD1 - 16 TGTGCCAGCAGCCACAAATCTAGTCAGGGGGTTGGAGAGCAGTTCTTC CASSHKSSQGVGEQFF
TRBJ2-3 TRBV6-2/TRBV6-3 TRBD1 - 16 TGTGCCAGCAGTACCCGACAGGGGGCACGCACAGATACGCAGTATTTT CASSTRQGARTDTQYF
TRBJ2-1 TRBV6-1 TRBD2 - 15 TGTGCCAGCAGTGAAGGAGCGGGGGGTGTCAATGAGCAGTTCTTC CASSEGAGGVNEQFF
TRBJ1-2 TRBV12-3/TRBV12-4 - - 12 TGTGCCAGCAGTGGGGACATCTATGGCTACACCTTC CASSGDIYGYTF
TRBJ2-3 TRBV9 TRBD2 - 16 TGTGCCAGCAGCCCCCAAGGCGGGAGGGGCCTAGATACGCAGTATTTT CASSPQGGRGLDTQYF
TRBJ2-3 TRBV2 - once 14 TGTGCCAGCAGTGGTGACAGGAGCACAGATACGCAGTATTTT CASSGDRSTDTQYF
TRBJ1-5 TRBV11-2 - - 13 TGTGCCAGCAGCCTAGACGGGATCCAGCCCCAGCATTTT CASSLDGIQPQHF
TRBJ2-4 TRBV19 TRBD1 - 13 TGTGCCAGTAGGGGACAGGCTTCAAACATTCAGTACTTC CASRGQASNIQYF
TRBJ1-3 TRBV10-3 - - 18 TGTGCCATCAGTGGCCCGGGGGGGGTGGATAAAGCTGGAAACACCATATATTTT CAISGPGGVDKAGNTIYF
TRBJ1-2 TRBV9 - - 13 TGTGCCAGCAGCGTAGAACAGGGCTATGGCTACACCTTC CASSVEQGYGYTF
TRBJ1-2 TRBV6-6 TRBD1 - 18 TGTGCCAGCAGTCACCGAACCGGACAGGGGGTCGCAAGCTATGGCTACACCTTC CASSHRTGQGVASYGYTF
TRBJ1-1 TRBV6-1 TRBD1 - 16 TGTGCCAGCAGTGAAGCGGGACAGTTGAAGAACACTGAAGCTTTCTTT CASSEAGQLKNTEAFF
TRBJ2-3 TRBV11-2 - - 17 TGTGCCAGCAGCTTAGGATCTAGCGTCACTAGCACAGATACGCAGTATTTT CASSLGSSVTSTDTQYF
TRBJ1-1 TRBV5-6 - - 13 TGTGCCAGCAGCGAAGAGGCCTACACTGAAGCTTTCTTT CASSEEAYTEAFF
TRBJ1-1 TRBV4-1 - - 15 TGCGCCAGCAGCCGACAGACAGCCCCCGCGACTGAAGCTTTCTTT CASSRQTAPATEAFF
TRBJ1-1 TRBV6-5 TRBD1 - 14 TGTGCCAGCAGTTGGGACAGGCGTAACACTGAAGCTTTCTTT CASSWDRRNTEAFF
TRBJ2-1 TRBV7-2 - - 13 TGTGCCAGCAGCTTAGTCCTCCGGGATGAGCAGTTCTTC CASSLVLRDEQFF
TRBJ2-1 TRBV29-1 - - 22 TGCAGCGGTGGCCCCACCCGGGGGAGCCGGGATTCCCCTCAGAGCTCCTACAATGAGCAGTTCTTC CSGGPTRGSRDSPQSSYNEQFF